The 32 T cell receptor beta chains presented below share a single source sample, sequenced in a study of T cells after yellow fever vaccination. TCRdb processed the 5' RACE reads anew with MiXCR; each CDR3 protein has one entry. The table includes around 600,000 distinct CDR3 sequences, roughly an eighth detected once. The specimen was PBMCs, collected on the day of the yellow fever booster vaccination. Every receptor here comes from a man aged 30-40 years who received the YFV17D yellow fever vaccine.

V gene TRBV11-2 combines with J gene TRBJ2-7; tentative D call: TRBD1 (7 bases). Germline V gene data show CDR1 as SGHAT and CDR2 as FQNNGV. The CDR3 totals 19 residues. V lost 0 bases and J lost 2, with 23 bases in between. The CDR3 DNA follows: TGTGCCAGCAGCTTAGAAGTAGGCTGGCGGCGGGACAGCCCCTACGAGCAGTACTTC. Translating it yields CASSLEVGWRRDSPYEQYF.

V is TRBV5-1 and J is TRBJ2-2; maybe TRBD2 (6 bases). There are 17 residues in the CDR3. CDR1 SGHRS and CDR2 YFSETQ come from the germline V gene. The V and J ends lost 0 bases and 2 bases respectively, with 14 bases between them. This CDR3 is CASSLDSSGDNTGELFF. The CDR3 region has the DNA TGCGCCAGCAGCTTGGATAGTAGCGGAGACAACACCGGGGAGCTGTTTTTT.

This rearrangement joins TRBV20-1 to TRBJ2-5, with TRBD2 identical over 8 bases. V shed 6 bases, J shed 5 bases, and the junction held 14 bases outside the gene matches. Germline assignment: CDR1 DFQATT and CDR2 SNEGSKA (reference sequence). This CDR3 is built from 15 residues. CDR3 amino acids: CSAKSSGISGETQYF. CDR3 DNA: TGCAGTGCGAAAAGTAGCGGGATTTCAGGGGAGACCCAGTACTTC.

This chain links TRBV5-6 with TRBJ2-2; 9 bases map to TRBD1. Germline CDR1 SGHDT, CDR2 YYEEEE. After removal of 6 bases from V and 8 bases from J, the junction contained 5 bases not matched to a gene. The CDR3 covers 13 residues. DNA for the CDR3: TGTGCCAGCAAGCCACAGGGGGCAGGGGAGCTGTTTTTT. Amino acids: CASKPQGAGELFF.

This clonotype was seen more than once but under ten times. V is TRBV27 and J is TRBJ2-5; D is perhaps TRBD1 (5 bases). Trimming removed 5 bases from V and 4 bases from J, with 11 bases in between. The CDR3 is 13 residues long. Per the germline V gene, CDR1 is MNHEY and CDR2 is SMNVEV (reference sequence). The DNA of the CDR3 is TGTGCCAGCAGTCCCGACAGACCAGAGACCCAGTACTTC. Translated: CASSPDRPETQYF.

This clonotype appeared many times. The chain links TRBV7-6 to TRBJ2-1, with 11 positions matching TRBD2. V gave up 1 base and J gave up 3 bases; unmatched junction bases: 2. Germline CDR1 and CDR2: SGHVS and FNYEAQ. The CDR3 consists of 16 residues. CDR3 residues: CASSLGGLAGYNEQFF. CDR3 sequence (DNA): TGTGCCAGCAGCTTAGGAGGACTAGCGGGCTACAATGAGCAGTTCTTC.

The V call is TRBV28, the J call TRBJ2-1, with TRBD2 identical over 12 bases. Unmatched junction bases numbered 20, after V lost 8 bases and J lost 15 bases. The CDR3 sequence is 16 residues long. The V gene's germline CDR1 is MDHEN and CDR2 SYDVKM. CDR3 amino acids: CASLTVGLAGGGSMFF. CDR3 nucleotide sequence: TGTGCCAGCCTAACCGTGGGGCTAGCGGGAGGGGGGAGCATGTTCTTC.

The V and J genes are TRBV6-2 or TRBV6-3 and TRBJ1-1, with D possibly matching TRBD1 (5 bases). V gave up 0 bases and J gave up 5 bases, with 16 bases separating them. Germline V gene sequence: CDR1 MNHEY, CDR2 SVGEGT. There are 16 residues in the CDR3. CDR3 loop: CASSYSSLGVFTEAFF. In nucleotides, the CDR3 is TGTGCCAGCAGTTACTCGTCGTTAGGGGTATTTACTGAAGCTTTCTTT.

A few counts support this clonotype. This chain joins TRBV4-3 and TRBJ1-1; possible D gene TRBD1, 6 bases. The CDR3 consists of 16 residues. Trimming left V 1 base short and J 4 bases short, with 16 bases between. Germline assignment: CDR1 LGHNA and CDR2 YSLEER. The CDR3 DNA sequence: TGCGCCAGCAGCCAAGGGGGAAGGGGGGCCTTCACTGAAGCTTTCTTT. It encodes CASSQGGRGAFTEAFF.

The rearrangement joins TRBV20-1 to TRBJ2-7, with 11 bases lining up with TRBD2. Germline V CDR1 and CDR2: DFQATT, SNEGSKA (reference sequence). After removal of 3 bases from V and 9 bases from J, the junction contained 10 bases not matched to a gene. CDR3 length equals 14 residues. Here the CDR3 reads CSARATSGAPGQYF. The CDR3 DNA reads as TGCAGTGCTAGGGCGACTAGCGGGGCACCCGGGCAGTACTTC.

The chain couples TRBV11-3 to TRBJ2-2; 12 bases agree with TRBD2. This CDR3 contains 21 residues. Germline loops: CDR1 SGHNT, CDR2 YENEEA. The J segment lost 8 bases and the V segment lost 5 bases, leaving 24 bases of the junction unmatched. The CDR3 reads CASSHSRARPGLAGTGGELFF. The CDR3 coding sequence is TGTGCCAGCAGCCATAGTCGAGCCCGGCCCGGACTAGCGGGGACGGGGGGGGAGCTGTTTTTT.

This clonotype was counted many times. The CDR3 loop is CASSSEGGRSAEAFF. The CDR3 DNA sequence: TGCGCCAGCAGCTCGGAAGGAGGCCGAAGCGCTGAAGCTTTCTTT. This chain links TRBV5-1 with TRBJ1-1; no firm D call. This CDR3 region has 15 residues. Germline-derived CDR1 and CDR2 are SGHRS and YFSETQ. The V end was cut by 3 bases, the J end by 6 bases, with 18 bases between.

This clonotype was detected only a few times. This rearrangement joins TRBV15 to TRBJ2-7; TRBD1 aligns across 7 bases. V was clipped by 1 base and J by 6 bases; unmatched bases: 3. Germline V gene data show CDR1 as LNHNV and CDR2 as YYDKDF (reference sequence). The length of the CDR3 is 13 residues. CDR3: CATSRVGDSEQYF. Written as DNA, the CDR3 is TGTGCCACCAGCAGAGTTGGGGACAGCGAGCAGTACTTC.

DNA for the CDR3: TGTGCCAGCAGCGTAGGGCGACGAAGGACTAGCGCCCACAATGAGCAGTTCTTC. This sequence encodes CASSVGRRRTSAHNEQFF. The chain links TRBV9 to TRBJ2-1; TRBD2 matches 9 bases. The ends lost 0 bases at V and 5 bases at J; junction bases unmatched: 12. The germline CDR1 and CDR2 sequences are SGDLS and YYNGEE. The CDR3 covers 18 residues.

The chain has TRBV20-1 and TRBJ2-3, with TRBD1 as a possible D gene (5 bases). This CDR3 is 14 amino acids long. Trimming removed 2 bases at V and 2 bases at J, with 11 bases between. Germline-derived CDR1 and CDR2 are DFQATT and SNEGSKA (reference sequence). CDR3 sequence: CSARKGPSTDTQYF. The CDR3 DNA reads as TGCAGTGCTAGAAAGGGGCCATCCACAGATACGCAGTATTTT.

V gene TRBV12-3 or TRBV12-4 combines with J gene TRBJ1-2; D call uncertain. Trimming shortened V by 2 bases and J by 6 bases, and 13 bases separated the two germline ends. This CDR3 contains 14 residues. The CDR3 sequence: CASSLSVRSDGYTF. DNA of the CDR3: TGTGCCAGCAGTTTAAGCGTAAGAAGTGATGGCTACACCTTC.

This clonotype was seen a handful of times. V and J are TRBV6-5 and TRBJ2-7, with a possible D match to TRBD2 (5 bases). This CDR3 is 12 amino acids long. V dropped 11 bases and J dropped 2 bases, with 13 bases sitting between them. The germline V gene encodes CDR1 MNHEY and CDR2 SVGAGI. The CDR3 reads CAAGHDPYEQYF. As DNA, the CDR3 is TGTGCCGCGGGTCACGACCCCTACGAGCAGTACTTC.

This clonotype came up many times. J is TRBJ2-3 and V is TRBV20-1, with TRBD2 matching 14 bases. J gave up 0 bases and V 5 bases, and 10 bases lay outside the gene matches. This CDR3 comprises 18 residues. Per the germline V gene, CDR1 is DFQATT and CDR2 is SNEGSKA (reference sequence). Written as DNA, the CDR3 is TGCAGTGCTCCAGGGACTAGCGGGAGTCTGGGGAGCACAGATACGCAGTATTTT. Its translation is CSAPGTSGSLGSTDTQYF.

Details on this clonotype: A read error may explain this, as a much larger clone is one base away. The V and J genes are TRBV11-2 and TRBJ2-1; weak D call: TRBD1 (6 bases). In germline, CDR1 is SGHAT, CDR2 FQNNGV. CDR3 length: 15 residues. The DNA for the CDR3 is TGTGCCAGCAGCCGACTGAGGGGGTCCTGCAATGAGCAGTTCTTC. Its translation: CASSRLRGSCNEQFF.

This clonotype was counted only a few times. This chain joins TRBV6-5 and TRBJ1-1, with D possibly matching TRBD1 (5 bases). CDR1 MNHEY and CDR2 SVGAGI come from the germline V gene. This CDR3 comprises 12 residues. V was pared by 8 bases and J by 5 bases, with 12 bases between. As DNA, the CDR3 is TGTGCCAGCGGCCCCCGGGGGACTGAAGCTTTCTTT. The encoded protein is CASGPRGTEAFF.

This clonotype has more than one count but fewer than ten. The chain is built from TRBV7-2 and TRBJ2-3; possible D gene TRBD2, 6 bases. CDR1 is SGHTA and CDR2 is FQGNSA in the germline V gene. V was cut by 5 bases and J by 1 base, with 13 bases left in between. The CDR3 spans 15 residues. This chain's CDR3 is CASSPGRGGTDTQYF. CDR3 sequence (DNA): TGTGCCAGCAGCCCGGGCCGCGGGGGCACAGATACGCAGTATTTT. The variable domain in full, completed from reference TRBV7-2 and TRBJ2-3, reads GAGVSQSPSNKVTEKGKDVELRCDPISGHTALYWYRQSLGQGLEFLIYFQGNSAPDKSGLPSDRFSAERTGGSVSTLTIQRTQQEDSAVYLCASSPGRGGTDTQYFGPGTRLTVL.

The sample holds a few counts of this clonotype. V and J are TRBV7-2 and TRBJ2-7; D perhaps matches TRBD1 (5 bases). CDR3 size: 12 residues. In germline, CDR1 is SGHTA, CDR2 FQGNSA. The germline V and J ends were trimmed by 5 bases and 6 bases, with 11 bases remaining between them. The CDR3, as DNA: TGTGCCAGCAGCCGACAGCCCCCCGAGCAGTACTTC. This translates into CASSRQPPEQYF. Using reference TRBV7-2 and TRBJ2-7 for the parts outside the CDR3, the full variable domain is GAGVSQSPSNKVTEKGKDVELRCDPISGHTALYWYRQSLGQGLEFLIYFQGNSAPDKSGLPSDRFSAERTGGSVSTLTIQRTQQEDSAVYLCASSRQPPEQYFGPGTRLTVT.

This clonotype was recorded a few times. This chain uses TRBV10-3 with TRBJ1-2; D remains unclear. CDR3 length equals 13 residues. CDR1 and CDR2 (germline): ENHRY, SYGVKD. Trimming pared 1 base from V and 3 bases from J, leaving 6 bases between. The CDR3 DNA follows: TGTGCCATCAGTGAGTTGGATTACTATGGCTACACCTTC. Its protein is CAISELDYYGYTF.

This rearrangement joins TRBV20-1 to TRBJ2-1; 8 positions match TRBD2. V lost 2 bases to trimming and J lost 8 bases; unmatched junction nucleotides: 20. The V gene's germline CDR1 is DFQATT and CDR2 SNEGSKA (reference sequence). The CDR3 sequence is 18 residues long. The CDR3 protein is CSARNLGVAGKFAHEQFF. In nucleotides, the CDR3 is TGCAGTGCTAGAAATTTGGGAGTAGCGGGAAAATTTGCTCATGAGCAGTTCTTC.

This clonotype was counted a few times. The rearrangement joins TRBV2 to TRBJ2-2; D ambiguous. V lost 0 bases to trimming and J lost 6 bases, with 5 bases between them. The germline CDR1 and CDR2 sequences are SNHLY and FYNNEI. This CDR3 is 13 amino acids long. In DNA form, the CDR3 reads TGTGCCAGCAGTGAAGCGTTGGCCGGGGAGCTGTTTTTT. It codes for CASSEALAGELFF.

This clonotype was detected only a few times. The chain links TRBV15 to TRBJ2-3; D possibly corresponds to TRBD2 (6 bases). Germline V gives CDR1 LNHNV, CDR2 YYDKDF (reference sequence). The CDR3 has 14 residues. Between the trimmed V and J ends, which lost 3 bases and 4 bases, there was a span of 11 bases. The CDR3 DNA follows: TGTGCCACCAGCAGGGGGTGGGAGGCAGATACGCAGTATTTT. Its protein is CATSRGWEADTQYF.

This clonotype has ten or more counts. The rearrangement uses TRBV6-1 and TRBJ2-1; D is perhaps TRBD1 or TRBD2 (5 bases each). CDR1 is MNHNS and CDR2 is SASEGT in the germline V gene. V lost 10 bases and J lost 2, with 18 bases in between. This CDR3 region has 15 residues. The CDR3 coding sequence is TGTGCCACCTATCGGGACCTGGGGGCCTACAATGAGCAGTTCTTC. Its translation is CATYRDLGAYNEQFF.

This clonotype was seen a few times. The chain joins TRBV6-5 to TRBJ1-2, with D perhaps matching TRBD1 (5 bases). CDR3 length: 15 amino acids. Between the trimmed V and J ends, which lost 0 bases and 8 bases, there was a span of 16 bases. Germline-derived CDR1 and CDR2 are MNHEY and SVGAGI. The CDR3 spells CASSYSGQGPVGYTF. CDR3 bases: TGTGCCAGCAGTTACTCGGGCCAGGGTCCGGTAGGCTACACCTTC.

This rearrangement joins TRBV4-2 to TRBJ2-7; the match to TRBD2 covers 16 bases. Germline CDR1 and CDR2: LGHNA and YNFKEQ. CDR3 length: 20 residues. With V trimmed by 3 bases and J by 4 bases, 15 bases remained unmatched. The CDR3: CASSHPTPGLAGGGLYEQYF. CDR3 DNA: TGTGCCAGCAGCCACCCAACACCGGGACTAGCGGGAGGGGGTTTGTACGAGCAGTACTTC.

This clonotype has a handful of counts. The chain joins TRBV5-1 to TRBJ2-6; D unresolved. V lost 5 bases to trimming and J lost 0 bases, with 9 bases between them. The CDR3 covers 15 residues. Looked up from germline, CDR1 is SGHRS and CDR2 is YFSETQ. The CDR3 region has the DNA TGCGCCAGCAGTTCTGACGGCTCTGGGGCCAACGTCCTGACTTTC. Translation: CASSSDGSGANVLTF. Using reference TRBV5-1 and TRBJ2-6 for the parts outside the CDR3, the full variable domain is KAGVTQTPRYLIKTRGQQVTLSCSPISGHRSVSWYQQTPGQGLQFLFEYFSETQRNKGNFPGRFSGRQFSNSRSEMNVSTLELGDSALYLCASSSDGSGANVLTFGAGSRLTVL.

This clonotype was found a few times. The CDR3 bases are TGTGCCACCTTACAGGGGGCGCAGACCGGGGAGCTGTTTTTT. Protein: CATLQGAQTGELFF. The chain is built from TRBV2 and TRBJ2-2; TRBD1 matches at 9 bases. The CDR3 extends over 14 amino acids. The V gene's germline CDR1 is SNHLY and CDR2 FYNNEI. V gave up 10 bases and J gave up 5 bases; unmatched junction bases: 8.

This clonotype came up a few times. The chain carries TRBV27 and TRBJ2-1; 7 positions match TRBD2. CDR3 size: 12 residues. Unmatched junction bases numbered 2, after V lost 8 bases and J lost 4 bases. CDR1 is MNHEY, CDR2 SMNVEV, per germline (reference sequence). The CDR3 sequence: CASRTRYNEQFF. The CDR3 bases are TGTGCCAGCCGGACTAGATACAATGAGCAGTTCTTC.